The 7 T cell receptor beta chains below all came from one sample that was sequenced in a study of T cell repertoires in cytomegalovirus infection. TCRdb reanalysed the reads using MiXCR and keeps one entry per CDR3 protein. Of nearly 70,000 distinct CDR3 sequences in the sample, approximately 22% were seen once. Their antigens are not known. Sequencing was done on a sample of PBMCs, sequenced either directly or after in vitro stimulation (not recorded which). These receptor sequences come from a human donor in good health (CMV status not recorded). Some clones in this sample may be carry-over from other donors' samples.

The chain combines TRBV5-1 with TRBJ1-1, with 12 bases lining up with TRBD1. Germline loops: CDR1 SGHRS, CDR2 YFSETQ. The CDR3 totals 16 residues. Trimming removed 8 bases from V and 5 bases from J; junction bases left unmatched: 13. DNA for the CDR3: TGCGCCAGAAGCCTGGGACAGGGGGCGCTTGGGACTGAAGCTTTCTTT. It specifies CARSLGQGALGTEAFF.

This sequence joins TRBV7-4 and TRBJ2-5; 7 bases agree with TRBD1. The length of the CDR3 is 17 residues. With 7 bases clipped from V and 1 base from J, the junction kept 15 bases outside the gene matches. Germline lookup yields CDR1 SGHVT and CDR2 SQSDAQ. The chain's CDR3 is CASTNGKVGQIQETQYF. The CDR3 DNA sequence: TGTGCCAGCACAAACGGGAAAGTGGGACAGATCCAAGAGACCCAGTACTTC.

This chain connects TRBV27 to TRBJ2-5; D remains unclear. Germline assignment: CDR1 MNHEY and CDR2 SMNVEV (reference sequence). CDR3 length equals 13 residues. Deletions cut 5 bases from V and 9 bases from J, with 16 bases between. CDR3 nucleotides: TGTGCCAGCAGTGACCCGATCGCAGGTTCCCAGTACTTC. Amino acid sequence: CASSDPIAGSQYF.

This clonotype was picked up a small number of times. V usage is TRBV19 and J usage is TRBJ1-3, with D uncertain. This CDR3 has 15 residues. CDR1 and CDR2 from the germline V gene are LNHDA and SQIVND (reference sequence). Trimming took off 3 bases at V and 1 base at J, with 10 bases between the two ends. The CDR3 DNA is TGTGCCAGTAGTATGGTCGGGGAGTCTGGAAACACCATATATTTT. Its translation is CASSMVGESGNTIYF.

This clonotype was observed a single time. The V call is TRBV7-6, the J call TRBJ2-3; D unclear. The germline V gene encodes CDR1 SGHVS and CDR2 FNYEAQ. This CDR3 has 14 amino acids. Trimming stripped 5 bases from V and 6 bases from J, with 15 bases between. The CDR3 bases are TGTGCCAGCAGCCCCATTTCGTCGGTCGATACGCAGTATTTT. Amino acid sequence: CASSPISSVDTQYF.

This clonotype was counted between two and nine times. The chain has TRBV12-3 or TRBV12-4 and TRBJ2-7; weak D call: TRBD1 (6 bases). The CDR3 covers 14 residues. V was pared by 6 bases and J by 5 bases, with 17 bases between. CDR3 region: CASSLRGGRDEQYF. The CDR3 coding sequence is TGTGCCAGCAGCCTACGTGGGGGCCGGGACGAGCAGTACTTC.

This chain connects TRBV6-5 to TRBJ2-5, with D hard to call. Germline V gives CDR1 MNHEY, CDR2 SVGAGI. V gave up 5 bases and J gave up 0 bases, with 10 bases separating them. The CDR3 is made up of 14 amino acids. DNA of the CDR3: TGTGCCAGCAGTGCTGGGCCCTACCAAGAGACCCAGTACTTC. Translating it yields CASSAGPYQETQYF.